Below are 10 T cell receptor beta chains sequenced from a single sample in a study of control samples from healthy donors and cancer patients. Measured with immunoSEQ multiplex PCR; TCRdb has only the in-frame clones, and not every one. The table records around 9,000 clones, 75% to 95% of them present only once. The sample taken for sequencing was PBMCs. These receptors all come from a man between 60 and 75 years old with colorectal cancer.

The gene calls are TRBV18 and TRBJ2-2; TRBD1 matches 7 bases. The CDR3 spans 15 residues. V shed 3 bases and J 1 base; nucleotides not matched to a gene: 2. Germline V lookup: CDR1 KGHSH, CDR2 LQKENI. This chain's CDR3 is CASSPRDRNTGELFF. For the CDR3, the DNA is TGTGCCAGCTCACCCCGGGACAGGAACACCGGGGAGCTGTTTTTT.

This chain uses TRBV27 with TRBJ2-7; D unclear. CDR3 length equals 15 residues. Germline V CDR1 and CDR2: MNHEY, SMNVEV (reference sequence). V was shortened by 6 bases and J by 3 bases, with 18 bases between the two germline ends. The DNA for the CDR3 is TGTGCCAGCAGCACTTTTCTCGGTAGGTTCTACGAGCAGTACTTC. Translated, it gives CASSTFLGRFYEQYF.

The rearrangement joins TRBV7-9 to TRBJ2-3; TRBD2 might be the D (6 bases). This CDR3 is built from 15 residues. Between the trimmed V and J ends, which lost 1 base and 2 bases, there was a span of 10 bases. Germline lookup yields CDR1 SEHNR and CDR2 FQNEAQ (reference sequence). In DNA form, the CDR3 reads TGTGCCAGCAGCTTAGTGCGGGGCACCACAGATACGCAGTATTTT. Translating gives CASSLVRGTTDTQYF.

The rearrangement links TRBV19 to TRBJ1-5, with TRBD1 as a possible D gene (5 bases). The CDR3 has 13 amino acids. Trimming took off 10 bases at V and 3 bases at J, with 13 bases between the two ends. The germline V gene encodes CDR1 LNHDA and CDR2 SQIVND (reference sequence). The CDR3 coding sequence is TGTGCCACCCGGCCAGGGTACAATCAGCCCCAGCATTTT. This sequence encodes CATRPGYNQPQHF.

The J gene is TRBJ2-3, the V gene TRBV5-5; D is unresolved. The length of the CDR3 is 14 residues. V dropped 5 bases and J dropped 0 bases, with 10 bases sitting between them. Germline V gene data show CDR1 as SGHKS and CDR2 as YYEKEE (reference sequence). The CDR3 nucleotides read TGTGCCAGCAGTAGCAGGAGTAGCACAGATACGCAGTATTTT. Its translation: CASSSRSSTDTQYF.

The CDR3 nucleotides read TGTGCCAGCAGTTACGCGGGTCCGGATACGCAGTATTTT. Amino acids: CASSYAGPDTQYF. V gene TRBV6-5 combines with J gene TRBJ2-3, with D possibly TRBD2 on 5 matching bases. Germline CDR1 MNHEY, CDR2 SVGAGI. This CDR3 is built from 13 residues. The V and J ends lost 2 bases and 6 bases respectively, with 9 bases between them.

The chain employs TRBV7-3 and TRBJ2-1, with TRBD2 matching over 11 bases. Per the germline V gene, CDR1 is SGHTA and CDR2 is FQGTGA. The CDR3 runs to 14 residues. Trimming took 7 bases from V and 6 from J; bases not matched to a gene: 5. CDR3 DNA: TGTGCCAGCACCCTAGCGGGGGGAACCAATGAGCAGTTCTTC. This codes for CASTLAGGTNEQFF.

The chain has TRBV10-3 and TRBJ1-1; D uncertain. CDR1 and CDR2 (germline): ENHRY, SYGVKD. Trimming left V 4 bases short and J 5 bases short, with 14 bases between. The CDR3 has 14 amino acids. DNA of the CDR3: TGTGCCATCAGTGGCAGGCAGGTCGCTACTGAAGCTTTCTTT. Protein sequence: CAISGRQVATEAFF.

This rearrangement joins TRBV6-2 or TRBV6-3 to TRBJ1-2, with D unclear. Deletions cut 6 bases from V and 6 bases from J, with 11 bases between. CDR1 and CDR2 from the germline V gene are MNHEY and SVGEGT. The CDR3 contains 12 residues. The CDR3 nucleotides read TGTGCCAGCAGCTATCCGACTGATGGCTACACCTTC. It is translated as CASSYPTDGYTF.

The gene calls are TRBV9 and TRBJ1-2, with D perhaps matching TRBD1 (6 bases). The germline CDR1 and CDR2 sequences are SGDLS and YYNGEE. Trimming stripped 3 bases from V and 8 bases from J, with 23 bases between. The CDR3 covers 16 residues. CDR3 nucleotides: TGTGCCAGCAGCGCTTTCCCGACCGGGACACGGGTAGGCTACACCTTC. As protein: CASSAFPTGTRVGYTF.